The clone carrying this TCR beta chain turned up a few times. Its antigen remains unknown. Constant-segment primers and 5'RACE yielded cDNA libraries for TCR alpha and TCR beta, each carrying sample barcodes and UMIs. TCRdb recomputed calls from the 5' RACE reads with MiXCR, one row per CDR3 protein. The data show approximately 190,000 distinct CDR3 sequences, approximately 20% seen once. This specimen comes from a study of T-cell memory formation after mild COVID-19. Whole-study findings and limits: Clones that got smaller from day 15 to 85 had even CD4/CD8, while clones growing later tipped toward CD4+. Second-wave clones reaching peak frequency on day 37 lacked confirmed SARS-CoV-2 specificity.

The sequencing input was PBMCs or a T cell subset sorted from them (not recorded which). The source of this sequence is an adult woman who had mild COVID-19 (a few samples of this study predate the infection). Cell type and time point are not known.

This CDR3 is CASSLVAGAVEAFF. The CDR3 DNA reads as TGCGCCAGCAGCTTGGTCGCGGGGGCTGTTGAAGCTTTCTTT. The V call is TRBV5-1, the J call TRBJ1-1, with D perhaps matching TRBD1 (6 bases). Germline V gene lookup returns CDR1 SGHRS and CDR2 YFSETQ. This CDR3 has 14 residues. The V and J ends lost 0 bases and 7 bases respectively, with 13 bases between them.